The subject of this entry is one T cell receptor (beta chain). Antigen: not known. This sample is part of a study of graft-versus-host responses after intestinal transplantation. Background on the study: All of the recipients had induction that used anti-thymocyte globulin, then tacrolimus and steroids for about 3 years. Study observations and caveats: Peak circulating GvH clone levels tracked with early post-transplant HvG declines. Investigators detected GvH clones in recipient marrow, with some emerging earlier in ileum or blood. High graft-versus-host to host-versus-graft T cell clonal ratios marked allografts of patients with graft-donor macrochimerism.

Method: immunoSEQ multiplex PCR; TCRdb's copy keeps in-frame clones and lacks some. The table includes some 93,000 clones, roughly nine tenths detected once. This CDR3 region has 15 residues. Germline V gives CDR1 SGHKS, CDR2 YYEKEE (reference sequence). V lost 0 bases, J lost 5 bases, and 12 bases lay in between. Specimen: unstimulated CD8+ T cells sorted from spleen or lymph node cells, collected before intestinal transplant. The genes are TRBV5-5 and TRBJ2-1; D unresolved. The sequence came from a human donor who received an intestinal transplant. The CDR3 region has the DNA TGTGCCAGCAGCTTGGGGGCATCTCAACACAATGAGCAGTTCTTC. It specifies CASSLGASQHNEQFF.